This TCR beta chain originates from a study of T cells after yellow fever vaccination. Study-wide results and limits: After the booster, approximately 96% of CD4 and approximately 90% of CD8 primary-response clones were re-detected. Abundant clonotypes from the bulk population could have been carried over as contaminants into FACS-sorted repertoires.

Template switching with 5'RACE generated the TCR cDNA and added a universal primer site and UMIs. TCRdb reanalysed the 5' RACE reads using MiXCR and keeps one entry per CDR3 protein. The sample records 350,000 to 550,000 distinct CDR3 sequences, under 20% being singletons. Trimming stripped 4 bases from V and 4 bases from J, with 17 bases between. Germline CDR1 is SGHDT and CDR2 is YYEEEE. This CDR3 is built from 15 residues. Points on this clonotype: Its antigen is not known.

This material consisted of PBMCs, taken before the yellow fever booster vaccination. This clonotype was obtained from a man aged 18-30 years who received the YFV17D yellow fever vaccine. This chain uses TRBV5-6 with TRBJ2-5; perhaps TRBD2 as D (5 bases). CDR3: CASSLGPSRGETQYF. In nucleotides, the CDR3 is TGTGCCAGCAGCCTCGGGCCTAGCAGAGGAGAGACCCAGTACTTC.